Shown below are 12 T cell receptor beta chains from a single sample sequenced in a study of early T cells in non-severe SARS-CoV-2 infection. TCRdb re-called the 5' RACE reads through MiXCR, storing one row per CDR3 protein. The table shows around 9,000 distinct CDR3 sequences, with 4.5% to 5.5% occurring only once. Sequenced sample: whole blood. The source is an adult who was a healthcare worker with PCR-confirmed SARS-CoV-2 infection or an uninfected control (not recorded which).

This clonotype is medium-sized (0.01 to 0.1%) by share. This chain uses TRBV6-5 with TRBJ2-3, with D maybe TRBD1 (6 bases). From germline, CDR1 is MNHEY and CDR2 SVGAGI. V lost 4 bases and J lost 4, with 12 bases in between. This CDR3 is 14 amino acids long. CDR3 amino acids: CASSSSRGADTQYF. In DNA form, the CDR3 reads TGTGCCAGCAGTTCGAGCAGGGGCGCAGATACGCAGTATTTT.

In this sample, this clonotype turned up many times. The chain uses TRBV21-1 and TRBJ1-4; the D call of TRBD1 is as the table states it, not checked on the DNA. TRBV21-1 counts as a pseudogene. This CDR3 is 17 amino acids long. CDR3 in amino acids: CASSKKRSGIANEKLFF. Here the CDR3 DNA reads TGTGCCAGCAGCAAAAAAAGATCAGGGATCGCTAATGAAAAACTGTTTTTT.

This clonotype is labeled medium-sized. As DNA, the CDR3 is TGCAGTGCTCCTGGACAGGGAAACACAGATACGCAGTATTTT. Translation: CSAPGQGNTDTQYF. The chain is built from TRBV20-1 and TRBJ2-3; 8 bases are a match to TRBD1. This CDR3 region has 14 residues. Per germline, CDR1 DFQATT and CDR2 SNEGSKA (reference sequence). V was clipped by 5 bases and J by 2 bases; unmatched bases: 6.

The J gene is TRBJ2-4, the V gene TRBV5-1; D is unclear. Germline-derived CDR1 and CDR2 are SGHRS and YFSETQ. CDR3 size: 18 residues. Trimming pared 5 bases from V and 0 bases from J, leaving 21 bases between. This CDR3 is CASSENSLRILAKNIQYF. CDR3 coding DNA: TGCGCCAGCAGTGAAAACAGCCTACGGATCCTAGCCAAAAACATTCAGTACTTC.

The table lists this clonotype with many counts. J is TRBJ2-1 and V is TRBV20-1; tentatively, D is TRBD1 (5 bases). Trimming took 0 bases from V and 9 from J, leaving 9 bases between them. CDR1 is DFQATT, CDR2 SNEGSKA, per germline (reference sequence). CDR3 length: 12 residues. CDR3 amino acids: CSAREVGVEQFF. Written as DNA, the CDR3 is TGCAGTGCTAGAGAGGTAGGGGTTGAGCAGTTCTTC.

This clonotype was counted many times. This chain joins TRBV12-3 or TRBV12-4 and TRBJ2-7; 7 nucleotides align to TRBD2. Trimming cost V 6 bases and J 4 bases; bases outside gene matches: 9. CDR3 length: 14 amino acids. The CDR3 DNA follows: TGTGCCAGCAGCCCGTCGGGGGGTCGATACGAGCAGTACTTC. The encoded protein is CASSPSGGRYEQYF.

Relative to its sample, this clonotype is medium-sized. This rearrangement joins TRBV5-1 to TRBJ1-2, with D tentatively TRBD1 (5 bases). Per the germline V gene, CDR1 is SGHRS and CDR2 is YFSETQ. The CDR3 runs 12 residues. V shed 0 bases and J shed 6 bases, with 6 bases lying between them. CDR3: CASSLVGDGYTF. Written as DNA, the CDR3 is TGCGCCAGCAGCTTGGTAGGGGATGGCTACACCTTC.

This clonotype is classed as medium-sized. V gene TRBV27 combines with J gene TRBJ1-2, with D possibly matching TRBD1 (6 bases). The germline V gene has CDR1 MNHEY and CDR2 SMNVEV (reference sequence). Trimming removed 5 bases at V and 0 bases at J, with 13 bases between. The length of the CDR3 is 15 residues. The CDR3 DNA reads TGTGCCAGCAGTCCTAACAGGGCTGCTAACTATGGCTACACCTTC. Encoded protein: CASSPNRAANYGYTF.

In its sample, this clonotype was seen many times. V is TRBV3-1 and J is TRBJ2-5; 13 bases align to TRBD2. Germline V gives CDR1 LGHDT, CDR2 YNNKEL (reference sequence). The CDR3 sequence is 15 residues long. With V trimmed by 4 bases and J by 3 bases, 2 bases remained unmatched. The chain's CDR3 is CASSPLAGGKETQYF. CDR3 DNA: TGTGCCAGCAGCCCACTAGCGGGAGGGAAAGAGACCCAGTACTTC.

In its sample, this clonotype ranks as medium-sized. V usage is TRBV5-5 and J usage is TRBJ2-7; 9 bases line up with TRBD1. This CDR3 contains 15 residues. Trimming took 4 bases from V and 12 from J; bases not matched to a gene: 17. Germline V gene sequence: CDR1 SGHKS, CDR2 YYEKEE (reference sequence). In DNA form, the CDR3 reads TGTGCCAGCAGCAAATGGGACAGGGACTCAGGAGGGGCGTACGTC. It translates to CASSKWDRDSGGAYV.

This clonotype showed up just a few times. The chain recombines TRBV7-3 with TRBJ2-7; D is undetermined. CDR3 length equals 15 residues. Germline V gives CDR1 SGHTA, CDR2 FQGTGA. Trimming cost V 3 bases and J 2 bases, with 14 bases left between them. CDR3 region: CASSLAVGQAYEQYF. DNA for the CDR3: TGTGCCAGCAGCTTGGCGGTCGGTCAAGCCTACGAGCAGTACTTC.

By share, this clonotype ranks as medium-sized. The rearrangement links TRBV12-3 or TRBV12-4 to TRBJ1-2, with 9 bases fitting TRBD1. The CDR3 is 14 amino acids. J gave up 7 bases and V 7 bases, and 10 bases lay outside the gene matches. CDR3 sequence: CASTDGQGIAGYTF. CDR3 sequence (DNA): TGTGCCAGCACCGATGGACAGGGGATCGCTGGCTACACCTTC.